A single sample is the source of the 10 T cell receptor beta chains below, sequenced in a study of T cells in Graves' hyperthyroidism and ophthalmopathy. The investigators amplified TCR beta CDR3 regions from RNA transcripts. RT-PCR in the first round (using the HTBI primer set) targeted the TCR CDR3. A single record per CDR3 protein comes from TCRdb applying MiXCR to the multiplex PCR reads. The sample consists of 650,000 to 850,000 distinct CDR3 sequences, over 15% of them appearing once. The sample consisted of blood. The receptors derive from a woman between 50 and 59 years old with Graves' hyperthyroidism that later progressed to Graves' ophthalmopathy.

The table lists this clonotype with a few counts. The chain combines TRBV7-2 with TRBJ2-7; D possibly matches TRBD1 or TRBD2 (5 bases each). CDR1 and CDR2 (germline): SGHTA, FQGNSA. V shed 5 bases and J shed 4 bases, with 18 bases lying between them. The CDR3 runs to 15 residues. The CDR3 here is CASSPRTGTLYEQYF. The CDR3 DNA reads as TGTGCCAGCAGCCCCAGGACCGGGACGTTATACGAGCAGTACTTC. The full variable domain, completed using reference TRBV7-2 and TRBJ2-7, is GAGVSQSPSNKVTEKGKDVELRCDPISGHTALYWYRQSLGQGLEFLIYFQGNSAPDKSGLPSDRFSAERTGGSVSTLTIQRTQQEDSAVYLCASSPRTGTLYEQYFGPGTRLTVT.

This clonotype was seen at least ten times. This chain uses TRBV6-1 with TRBJ1-5; 8 positions match TRBD1. Per germline, CDR1 MNHNS and CDR2 SASEGT. V was pared by 4 bases and J by 3 bases, with 5 bases of the junction left unmatched. The CDR3 is made up of 15 amino acids. For the CDR3, the DNA is TGTGCCAGCAGTGGGTGGACAGGGACCAATCAGCCCCAGCATTTT. Translating gives CASSGWTGTNQPQHF.

The V gene is TRBV10-3, the J gene TRBJ1-1; D is ambiguous. Germline CDR1 and CDR2: ENHRY and SYGVKD. The CDR3 loop spans 11 amino acids. Trimming removed 0 bases from V and 11 bases from J, with 7 bases in between. CDR3 DNA: TGTGCCATCAGTGAGTCCTTAAGGGCTTTCTTT. Its translation: CAISESLRAFF.

This clonotype was seen only a few times. The chain is built from TRBV2 and TRBJ1-3; D possibly corresponds to TRBD1 (5 bases). V shed 5 bases and J shed 0 bases, with 14 bases lying between them. This CDR3 region has 16 residues. Germline V gene sequence: CDR1 SNHLY, CDR2 FYNNEI. The CDR3 here is CASSRQSQSSGNTIYF. CDR3 DNA sequence: TGTGCCAGCAGTCGACAGTCCCAGAGCTCTGGAAACACCATATATTTT.

This clonotype was seen a few times. J is TRBJ1-4 and V is TRBV2; D gene uncertain. This CDR3 is 15 amino acids long. CDR1 SNHLY and CDR2 FYNNEI come from the germline V gene. The V end lost 4 bases, the J end lost 4 bases, and 13 bases lay between the germline ends. The CDR3 DNA reads TGTGCCAGCAGTGCCCGCGGACTGCTTAATGAAAAACTGTTTTTT. Its translation is CASSARGLLNEKLFF.

This clonotype has just a few counts. The chain recombines TRBV6-1 with TRBJ1-5; possibly TRBD1 for D (6 bases). The germline CDR1 and CDR2 sequences are MNHNS and SASEGT. V was cut by 1 base and J by 0 bases, with 13 bases left in between. This CDR3 comprises 17 residues. For the CDR3, the DNA is TGTGCCAGCAGTGAAGAGGAGGGGGATCATAGCAATCAGCCCCAGCATTTT. Translating it yields CASSEEEGDHSNQPQHF.

This clonotype has just a few counts. This sequence joins TRBV6-1 and TRBJ2-6; no definite D call. CDR3 length: 17 residues. The V and J ends lost 0 bases and 0 bases respectively, with 9 bases between them. CDR1 and CDR2 (germline): MNHNS, SASEGT. In DNA, the CDR3 is TGTGCCAGCAGTGAAGCGCTTAGTACCTCTGGGGCCAACGTCCTGACTTTC. Amino acid sequence: CASSEALSTSGANVLTF.

Only a few counts were recorded for this clonotype. The chain employs TRBV27 and TRBJ1-4; 7 bases align to TRBD1. The CDR3 is 16 residues long. V was clipped by 5 bases and J by 8 bases; unmatched bases: 14. Looked up from germline, CDR1 is MNHEY and CDR2 is SMNVEV (reference sequence). CDR3 DNA sequence: TGTGCCAGCAGTGGAGAGGGGGCCGCGTTACACGAAAAACTGTTTTTT. Translating gives CASSGEGAALHEKLFF.

This clonotype was counted a few times. V usage is TRBV6-5 and J usage is TRBJ1-1; TRBD1 agrees at 7 bases. The V gene end was trimmed by 0 bases and the J gene end by 0 bases; junction bases not matched to a gene: 4. Germline V gene data show CDR1 as MNHEY and CDR2 as SVGAGI. This CDR3 is 16 amino acids long. CDR3 amino acids: CASSYSGTALNTEAFF. DNA of the CDR3: TGTGCCAGCAGTTACTCCGGGACAGCCCTGAACACTGAAGCTTTCTTT.

This sequence joins TRBV19 and TRBJ1-5; D uncertain. Germline V CDR1 and CDR2: LNHDA, SQIVND (reference sequence). This CDR3 region has 14 residues. V was pared by 5 bases and J by 5 bases, with 13 bases between. The CDR3 reads CASSPTDYYQPQHF. CDR3 bases: TGTGCCAGTAGTCCCACGGACTATTATCAGCCCCAGCATTTT.